This T cell receptor beta chain stems from a study of cytotoxic CD8 clonotypes in ibrutinib-treated CLL. Notes on the study in general: Baseline values of clonality outstripped age-matched healthy donors and followed circulating CD8+ T-cell counts.

Concerning this clone: Its target is unknown.

The V and J ends lost 7 bases and 2 bases respectively, with 9 bases between them. Germline V gene sequence: CDR1 SQVTM, CDR2 ANQGSEA. CDR3 length equals 12 residues. Assay: immunoSEQ multiplex PCR; the TCRdb copy retains only in-frame clones and omits some. This table has 160,000 or so clones, about 88% appearing once. The material sequenced was PBMCs, taken at disease progression, from a patient treated with ibrutinib. The clonotype was recovered from a human donor with chronic lymphocytic leukemia. V gene TRBV29-1 combines with J gene TRBJ1-5, with D possibly being TRBD1 (5 bases). Here the CDR3 DNA reads TGCAGCGCCCAAGGGGGCAATCAGCCCCAGCATTTT. Residues: CSAQGGNQPQHF. Together with reference TRBV29-1 and TRBJ1-5, the CDR3 gives the full variable domain: SAVISQKPSRDICQRGTSLTIQCQVDSQVTMMFWYRQQPGQSLTLIATANQGSEATYESGFVIDKFPISRPNLTFSTLTVSNMSPEDSSIYLCSAQGGNQPQHFGDGTRLSIL.